The present T cell receptor (beta chain) was sequenced within a study of T-cell memory formation after mild COVID-19. Study summary: In these data, TCR clusters were largely donor specific.

CDR3 length: 14 amino acids. V was cut by 0 bases and J by 7 bases, with 11 bases left in between. Germline V lookup: CDR1 SGHTS, CDR2 YDEGEE. This clonotype has a handful of counts. TCRdb analysed the 5' RACE reads with MiXCR anew, one entry per CDR3 protein. The table lists 270,000 or so distinct CDR3 sequences, over 15% of them singletons, with under 30% in the top ten. The chain links TRBV5-8 to TRBJ1-5; weak D call: TRBD1 (5 bases). This clonotype was obtained from a man aged 18 to 29 who had mild COVID-19 (a few samples of this study predate the infection). Cell type and time point are not known. Sequencing was performed on PBMCs or a T cell subset sorted from them (not recorded which). This CDR3 reads CASSLAQGGQPQHF. The CDR3 DNA is TGTGCCAGCAGCTTGGCCCAGGGTGGCCAGCCCCAGCATTTT. The variable domain in full, with the rest retrieved from reference TRBV5-8 and TRBJ1-5, is EAGVTQSPTHLIKTRGQQATLRCSPISGHTSVYWYQQALGLGLQFLLWYDEGEERNRGNFPPRFSGRQFPNYSSELNVNALELEDSALYLCASSLAQGGQPQHFGDGTRLSIL.